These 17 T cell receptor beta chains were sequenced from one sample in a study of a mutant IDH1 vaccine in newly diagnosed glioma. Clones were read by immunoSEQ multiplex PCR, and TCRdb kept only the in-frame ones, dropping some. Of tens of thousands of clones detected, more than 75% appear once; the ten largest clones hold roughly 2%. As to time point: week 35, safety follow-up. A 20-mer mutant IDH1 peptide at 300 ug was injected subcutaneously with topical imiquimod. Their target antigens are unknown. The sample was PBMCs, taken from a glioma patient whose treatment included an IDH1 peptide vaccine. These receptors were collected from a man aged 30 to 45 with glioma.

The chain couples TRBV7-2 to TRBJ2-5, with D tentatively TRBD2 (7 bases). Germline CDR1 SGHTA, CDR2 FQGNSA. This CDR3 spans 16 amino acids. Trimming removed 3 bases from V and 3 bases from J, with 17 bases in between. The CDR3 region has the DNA TGTGCCAGCAGCTTGGGTCTTTCGGGGGGCGAAGAGACCCAGTACTTC. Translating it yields CASSLGLSGGEETQYF.

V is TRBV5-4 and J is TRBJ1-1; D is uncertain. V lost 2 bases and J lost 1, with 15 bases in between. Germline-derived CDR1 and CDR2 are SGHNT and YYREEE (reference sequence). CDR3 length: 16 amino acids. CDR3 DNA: TGTGCCAGCAGCTTTGGTCCCCAAACCGGGAACACTGAAGCTTTCTTT. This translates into CASSFGPQTGNTEAFF.

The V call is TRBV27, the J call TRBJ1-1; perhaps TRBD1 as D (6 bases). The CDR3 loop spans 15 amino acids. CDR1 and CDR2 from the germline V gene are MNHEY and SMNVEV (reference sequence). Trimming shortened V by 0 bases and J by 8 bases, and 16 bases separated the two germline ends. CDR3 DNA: TGTGCCAGCAGTTTATCGGCCCTGGACAGTATCGAAGCTTTCTTT. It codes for CASSLSALDSIEAFF.

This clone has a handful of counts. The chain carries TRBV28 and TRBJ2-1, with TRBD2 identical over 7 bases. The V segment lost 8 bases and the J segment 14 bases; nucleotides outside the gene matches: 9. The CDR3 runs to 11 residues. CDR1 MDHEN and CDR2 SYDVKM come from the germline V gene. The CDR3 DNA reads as TGTGCCAGCCTGGACGCGGGAGAAAAGTTCTTC. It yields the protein CASLDAGEKFF.

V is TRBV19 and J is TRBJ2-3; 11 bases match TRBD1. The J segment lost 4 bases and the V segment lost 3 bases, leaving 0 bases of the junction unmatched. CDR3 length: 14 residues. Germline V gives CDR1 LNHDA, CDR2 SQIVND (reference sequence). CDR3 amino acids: CASSMDRGPDTQYF. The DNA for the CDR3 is TGTGCCAGTAGTATGGACAGGGGGCCAGATACGCAGTATTTT. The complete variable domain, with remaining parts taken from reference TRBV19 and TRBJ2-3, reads DGGITQSPKYLFRKEGQNVTLSCEQNLNHDAMYWYRQDPGQGLRLIYYSQIVNDFQKGDIAEGYSVSREKKESFPLTVTSAQKNPTAFYLCASSMDRGPDTQYFGPGTRLTVL.

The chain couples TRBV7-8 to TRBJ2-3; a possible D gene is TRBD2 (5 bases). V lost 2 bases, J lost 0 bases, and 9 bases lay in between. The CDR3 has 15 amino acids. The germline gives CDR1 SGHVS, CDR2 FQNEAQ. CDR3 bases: TGTGCCAGCAGCTTAAGGTCGGGGAGCACAGATACGCAGTATTTT. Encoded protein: CASSLRSGSTDTQYF.

The CDR3 DNA reads as TGCGCCAGCAGCTTGGGGTCGGTGGTGAGTGGGTCTGGCTACACCTTC. It yields the protein CASSLGSVVSGSGYTF. The chain recombines TRBV5-1 with TRBJ1-2; D is uncertain. Trimming left V 0 bases short and J 7 bases short, with 19 bases between. Germline V CDR1 and CDR2: SGHRS, YFSETQ. There are 16 residues in the CDR3.

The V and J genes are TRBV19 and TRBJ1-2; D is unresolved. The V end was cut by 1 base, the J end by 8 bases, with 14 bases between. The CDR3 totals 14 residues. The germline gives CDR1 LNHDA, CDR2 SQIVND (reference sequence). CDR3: CASSIAFSLWGYTF. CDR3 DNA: TGTGCCAGTAGTATAGCCTTTTCCCTATGGGGCTACACCTTC.

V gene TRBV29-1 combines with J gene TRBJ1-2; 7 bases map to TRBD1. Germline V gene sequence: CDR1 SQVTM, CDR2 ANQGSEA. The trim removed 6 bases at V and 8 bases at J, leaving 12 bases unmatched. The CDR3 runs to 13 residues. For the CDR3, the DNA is TGCAGCGTCCCAACAGGGGATATGGGCGGCTACACCTTC. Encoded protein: CSVPTGDMGGYTF.

The CDR3 DNA follows: TGTGCCAGCAGCGTAGTAGGGAGCACCGGGGAGCTGTTTTTT. This sequence encodes CASSVVGSTGELFF. The chain couples TRBV9 to TRBJ2-2; D possibly corresponds to TRBD2 (5 bases). The CDR3 length is 14 residues. Looked up from germline, CDR1 is SGDLS and CDR2 is YYNGEE. Trimming shortened V by 0 bases and J by 4 bases, and 7 bases separated the two germline ends.

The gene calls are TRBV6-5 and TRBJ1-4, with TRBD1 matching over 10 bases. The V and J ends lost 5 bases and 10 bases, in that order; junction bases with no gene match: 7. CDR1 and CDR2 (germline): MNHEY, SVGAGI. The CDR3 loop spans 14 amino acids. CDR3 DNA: TGTGCCAGCAGTGGGACAGGGGATCGGGGAAAACTGTTTTTT. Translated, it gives CASSGTGDRGKLFF.

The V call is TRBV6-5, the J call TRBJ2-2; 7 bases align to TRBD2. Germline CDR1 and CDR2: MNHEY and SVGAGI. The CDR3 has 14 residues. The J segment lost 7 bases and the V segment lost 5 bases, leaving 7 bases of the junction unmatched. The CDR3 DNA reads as TGTGCCAGCAGTATCACGGGGGGTAACGGGGAGCTGTTTTTT. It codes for CASSITGGNGELFF.

CDR3 loop: CASSSRQTKKQYF. As DNA, the CDR3 is TGTGCCAGCAGCTCAAGACAGACTAAGAAGCAGTACTTC. This chain connects TRBV7-8 to TRBJ2-7, with D possibly being TRBD1 or TRBD2 (5 bases each). Trimming left V 4 bases short and J 8 bases short, with 15 bases between. This CDR3 region has 13 residues. Per the germline V gene, CDR1 is SGHVS and CDR2 is FQNEAQ. Supplemented by reference TRBV7-8 and TRBJ2-7, the full variable domain reads GAGVSQSPRYKVAKRGQDVALRCDPISGHVSLFWYQQALGQGPEFLTYFQNEAQLDKSGLPSDRFFAERPEGSVSTLKIQRTQQEDSAVYLCASSSRQTKKQYFGPGTRLTVT.

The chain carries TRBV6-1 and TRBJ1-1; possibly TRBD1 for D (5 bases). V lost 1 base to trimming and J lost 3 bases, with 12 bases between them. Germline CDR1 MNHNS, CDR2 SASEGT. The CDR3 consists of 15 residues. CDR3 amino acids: CASSEGRDLYTEAFF. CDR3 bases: TGTGCCAGCAGTGAAGGTAGGGACCTATACACTGAAGCTTTCTTT.

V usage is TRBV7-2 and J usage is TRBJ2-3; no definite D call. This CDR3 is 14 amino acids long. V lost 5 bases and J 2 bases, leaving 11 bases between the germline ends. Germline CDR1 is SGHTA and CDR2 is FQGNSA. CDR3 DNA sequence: TGTGCCAGCAGCCCAGATGGGAACACAGATACGCAGTATTTT. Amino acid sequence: CASSPDGNTDTQYF.

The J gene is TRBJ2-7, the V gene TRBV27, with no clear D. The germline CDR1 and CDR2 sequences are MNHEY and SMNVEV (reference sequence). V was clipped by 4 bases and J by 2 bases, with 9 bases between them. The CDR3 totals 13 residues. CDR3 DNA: TGTGCCAGCAGTTGGTCAGCCGCCTACGAGCAGTACTTC. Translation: CASSWSAAYEQYF.

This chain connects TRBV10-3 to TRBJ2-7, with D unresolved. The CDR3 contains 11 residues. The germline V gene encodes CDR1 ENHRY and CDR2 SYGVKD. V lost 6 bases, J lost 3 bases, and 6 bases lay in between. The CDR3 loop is CAIRTYYEQYF. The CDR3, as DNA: TGTGCCATCAGAACCTACTACGAGCAGTACTTC.